One and the same sample provided the 6 T cell receptor beta chains below, sequenced in a study of shared clonotypes between healthy human individuals (TCRdb year 2020). The method was the immunoSEQ multiplex PCR assay. TCRdb mirrors the immuneACCESS table, restricted to in-frame sequences. Some clones are absent from its copies; in checked studies, under half trace to an unresolved V gene, and the reason for the others is unknown. This sample holds under 1,100,000 clones; approximately 72% were observed only once. Clones ranked in the top ten supply about 1.4% of the sample. What was sequenced was memory CD4+ T cells sorted from blood. Taken with the paper, the label for cell subset or site translates to: CD45RA-negative fraction. The source is a man younger than 30 in good health.

The rearrangement joins TRBV5-1 to TRBJ2-1; D is possibly TRBD2 (6 bases). Germline values: CDR1 SGHRS, CDR2 YFSETQ. V was cut by 3 bases and J by 6 bases, with 19 bases left in between. The CDR3 runs to 16 residues. The CDR3 loop is CASSSVTSQRSNEQFF. DNA for the CDR3: TGCGCCAGCAGCTCGGTGACTAGTCAGCGGAGCAATGAGCAGTTCTTC.

The chain employs TRBV5-6 and TRBJ2-7, with D maybe TRBD2 (7 bases). Per the germline V gene, CDR1 is SGHDT and CDR2 is YYEEEE. CDR3 length: 13 residues. The CDR3 DNA reads TGTGCGGCGGGGGCCAGGTCAGCCTACGAGCAGTACTTC. Protein: CAAGARSAYEQYF.

The rearrangement links TRBV18 to TRBJ2-7; D is uncertain. Deletions cut 0 bases from V and 6 bases from J, with 6 bases between. This CDR3 has 12 amino acids. Germline CDR1 and CDR2: KGHSH and LQKENI. The CDR3 DNA reads TGTGCCAGCTCACCACCCACACGCGAGCAGTACTTC. This encodes CASSPPTREQYF. The full variable domain, its missing parts supplied by reference TRBV18 and TRBJ2-7, is NAGVMQNPRHLVRRRGQEARLRCSPMKGHSHVYWYRQLPEEGLKFMVYLQKENIIDESGMPKERFSAEFPKEGPSILRIQQVVRGDSAAYFCASSPPTREQYFGPGTRLTVT.

This chain uses TRBV6-1 with TRBJ2-1; no firm D call. V gave up 4 bases and J gave up 6 bases, with 13 bases separating them. The germline CDR1 and CDR2 sequences are MNHNS and SASEGT. The CDR3 contains 14 residues. In nucleotides, the CDR3 is TGTGCCAGCAGTGTTGTAGGAGCCGGCAATGAGCAGTTCTTC. It translates to CASSVVGAGNEQFF.

Worth noting for this clone: Distinct nucleotide sequences in the sample also encode this CDR3. The chain has TRBV10-2 and TRBJ2-3; the D gene is possibly TRBD2 (5 bases). This CDR3 contains 13 residues. The V gene lost 6 bases and the J gene lost 1 base, with 8 bases spanning the gap. Germline V gene data show CDR1 as WSHSY and CDR2 as SAAADI. The CDR3 is CASRTGGTDTQYF. The CDR3 nucleotides read TGCGCCAGCAGAACCGGGGGCACAGATACGCAGTATTTT.

This clone was seen once. The chain has TRBV5-1 and TRBJ2-3; D may be TRBD2 (7 bases). This CDR3 has 17 amino acids. Trimming pared 3 bases from V and 0 bases from J, leaving 17 bases between. The germline CDR1 and CDR2 sequences are SGHRS and YFSETQ. CDR3 region: CASSWGGLSGSTDTQYF. The DNA of the CDR3 is TGCGCCAGCAGCTGGGGGGGGCTGAGCGGCAGCACAGATACGCAGTATTTT.